The sequence of this T cell receptor beta chain was determined in a study of T cell repertoires in cytomegalovirus infection. Study details: The study used recently identified HLA-C-restricted and well-studied HLA-B-restricted CMV epitopes. Matching HLA type, along with CMV infection, was indicated by public TCR beta signatures.

General observations from the study: Pooled public TCR beta family frequency picked out CMV carriers with the relevant HLA. HLA-C-restricted CMV-specific TCR beta clonotypes were dominant in the ex vivo response.

The CDR3 has 15 amino acids. Trimming shortened V by 0 bases and J by 5 bases, and 15 bases separated the two germline ends. Germline V gene sequence: CDR1 SGHRS, CDR2 YFSETQ. TCRdb ran MiXCR on the reads and lists one entry per CDR3 protein. Of hundreds of thousands of distinct CDR3 sequences detected, about 42% appear once; the ten largest clones hold just under 45%. As for this clonotype: No antigen is known for it.

The specimen was cultured PBMCs, collected from culture after CMV antigen stimulation. The chain is built from TRBV5-1 and TRBJ2-7; D unclear. The source of this sequence is a human donor in good health (CMV status not recorded). Some clones in this sample may be carry-over from other donors' samples. CDR3 in amino acids: CASSLEGLPEDEQYF. CDR3 DNA: TGCGCCAGCAGCTTGGAGGGTCTTCCTGAGGACGAGCAGTACTTC.